The rows below give T cell receptor beta chains drawn from one sample of a study of blood T cells in healthy people across ages. TCRdb fed the 5' RACE reads into MiXCR, producing one record per CDR3 protein. The data hold approximately 700,000 distinct CDR3 sequences, with approximately 31% observed a single time. Sequencing input: blood. These receptors all come from a woman over 75 in good health. The CDR3 runs from the conserved cysteine through the conserved F or W. The order of the fields is clone size, V gene, J gene, D gene, CDR3 protein, CDR3 DNA. The D gene is left open where the match is weak. The size field is filled for only some rows; it gives once, few, many or a size class.

clone size: many
V gene: TRBV20-1
J gene: TRBJ1-2
D gene: -
CDR3 protein: CSARGRDRWSNYGYTF
CDR3 DNA: TGCAGTGCTAGGGGAAGGGACCGTTGGTCTAACTATGGCTACACCTTC

clone size: many
V gene: TRBV20-1
J gene: TRBJ1-5
D gene: -
CDR3 protein: CSASWGGDQPQHF
CDR3 DNA: TGCAGTGCTAGTTGGGGAGGGGATCAGCCCCAGCATTTT

clone size: many
V gene: TRBV6-5
J gene: TRBJ1-2
D gene: -
CDR3 protein: CASRATASYGYTF
CDR3 DNA: TGTGCCAGCAGGGCTACAGCGTCCTATGGCTACACCTTC

clone size: -
V gene: TRBV5-6
J gene: TRBJ1-2
D gene: -
CDR3 protein: CASRPKRAPITGGYTF
CDR3 DNA: TGTGCCAGCAGACCTAAGAGGGCCCCTATAACCGGTGGCTACACCTTC

clone size: -
V gene: TRBV10-3
J gene: TRBJ1-1
D gene: -
CDR3 protein: CAISVTGVTEAFF
CDR3 DNA: TGTGCCATCAGTGTGACAGGTGTCACTGAAGCTTTCTTT

clone size: -
V gene: TRBV27
J gene: TRBJ1-4
D gene: -
CDR3 protein: CASSEGTPSGEKLFF
CDR3 DNA: TGTGCCAGCAGTGAAGGGACACCCTCGGGTGAAAAACTGTTTTTT

clone size: once
V gene: TRBV29-1
J gene: TRBJ2-5
D gene: -
CDR3 protein: CSVSPRQETQYF
CDR3 DNA: TGCAGCGTTTCACCCCGACAAGAGACCCAGTACTTC

clone size: many
V gene: TRBV5-1
J gene: TRBJ2-5
D gene: -
CDR3 protein: CASSQETVGQQYF
CDR3 DNA: TGCGCCAGCAGCCAAGAGACGGTCGGACAACAGTACTTC

clone size: many
V gene: TRBV15
J gene: TRBJ2-1
D gene: TRBD2
CDR3 protein: CATSRVLAGGYLGNEQFF
CDR3 DNA: TGTGCCACCAGCAGAGTACTAGCGGGGGGTTACCTCGGGAATGAGCAGTTCTTC

clone size: -
V gene: TRBV4-1
J gene: TRBJ2-1
D gene: TRBD2
CDR3 protein: CASSQEDRLAGARGADNEQFF
CDR3 DNA: TGCGCCAGCAGCCAAGAAGACCGACTAGCGGGGGCCCGGGGAGCGGACAATGAGCAGTTCTTC

clone size: many
V gene: TRBV30
J gene: TRBJ1-2
D gene: -
CDR3 protein: CAWNLGHDYGYTF
CDR3 DNA: TGTGCCTGGAATCTGGGCCACGACTATGGCTACACCTTC

clone size: -
V gene: TRBV29-1
J gene: TRBJ2-1
D gene: -
CDR3 protein: CGAGQGGANEQFF
CDR3 DNA: TGCGGCGCTGGGCAGGGGGGTGCCAATGAGCAGTTCTTC

clone size: many
V gene: TRBV2
J gene: TRBJ2-5
D gene: TRBD2
CDR3 protein: CASSEALQRGGTEGQYF
CDR3 DNA: TGTGCCAGCAGTGAAGCGCTTCAGCGGGGGGGCACAGAGGGCCAGTACTTC

clone size: -
V gene: TRBV5-1
J gene: TRBJ1-1
D gene: TRBD1
CDR3 protein: CASSAETGQRTEAFF
CDR3 DNA: TGCGCCAGCAGCGCCGAGACAGGGCAACGAACTGAAGCTTTCTTT

clone size: -
V gene: TRBV6-2/TRBV6-3
J gene: TRBJ1-1
D gene: -
CDR3 protein: CASSYGEKAFF
CDR3 DNA: TGTGCCAGCAGTTACGGGGAAAAAGCTTTCTTT

clone size: few
V gene: TRBV12-3/TRBV12-4
J gene: TRBJ2-2
D gene: -
CDR3 protein: CASSLLGAVGELFF
CDR3 DNA: TGTGCCAGCAGTTTGTTGGGGGCCGTCGGGGAGCTGTTTTTT

clone size: many
V gene: TRBV6-5
J gene: TRBJ1-4
D gene: -
CDR3 protein: CASRGGFGGEKLFF
CDR3 DNA: TGTGCCAGCAGGGGTGGCTTCGGGGGCGAAAAACTGTTTTTT

clone size: -
V gene: TRBV7-2
J gene: TRBJ2-1
D gene: TRBD2
CDR3 protein: CASSEVGGWEVNEQFF
CDR3 DNA: TGTGCCAGCAGCGAAGTGGGGGGGTGGGAGGTCAATGAGCAGTTCTTC

clone size: -
V gene: TRBV30
J gene: TRBJ2-7
D gene: TRBD2
CDR3 protein: CAWSKGTSPSYEQYF
CDR3 DNA: TGTGCCTGGAGTAAGGGGACTAGCCCATCCTACGAGCAGTACTTC

clone size: many
V gene: TRBV10-3
J gene: TRBJ2-5
D gene: TRBD2
CDR3 protein: CAISESFRLAEGAQETQYF
CDR3 DNA: TGTGCCATCAGTGAGTCCTTTCGACTAGCCGAGGGAGCCCAAGAGACCCAGTACTTC

clone size: -
V gene: TRBV7-2
J gene: TRBJ2-2
D gene: TRBD2
CDR3 protein: CASSYWEGHRYTGELFF
CDR3 DNA: TGTGCCAGCAGCTATTGGGAGGGCCATCGGTACACCGGGGAGCTGTTTTTT

clone size: -
V gene: TRBV6-5
J gene: TRBJ2-3
D gene: -
CDR3 protein: CASSKTGFNTDTQYF
CDR3 DNA: TGTGCCAGCAGTAAAACAGGGTTTAACACAGATACGCAGTATTTT

clone size: many
V gene: TRBV4-2
J gene: TRBJ2-1
D gene: -
CDR3 protein: CASSQDFGVNEQFF
CDR3 DNA: TGTGCCAGCAGCCAAGATTTTGGGGTAAATGAGCAGTTCTTC

clone size: -
V gene: TRBV9
J gene: TRBJ2-7
D gene: -
CDR3 protein: CTNSVDGERGDEQYF
CDR3 DNA: TGTACCAACAGCGTAGATGGGGAAAGAGGTGACGAGCAGTACTTC

clone size: many
V gene: TRBV12-3/TRBV12-4
J gene: TRBJ1-1
D gene: -
CDR3 protein: CASSPQGGDTEAFF
CDR3 DNA: TGTGCCAGCAGTCCGCAAGGGGGGGACACTGAAGCTTTCTTT

clone size: many
V gene: TRBV27
J gene: TRBJ1-6
D gene: -
CDR3 protein: CASSSSLAGNSYNSPLHF
CDR3 DNA: TGTGCCAGCAGTAGTTCTCTAGCGGGGAACTCCTATAATTCACCCCTCCACTTT

clone size: few
V gene: TRBV12-3/TRBV12-4
J gene: TRBJ1-1
D gene: -
CDR3 protein: CASSRRGGGTEAFF
CDR3 DNA: TGTGCCAGCAGCCGACGGGGGGGCGGAACTGAAGCTTTCTTT

clone size: many
V gene: TRBV12-3/TRBV12-4
J gene: TRBJ2-7
D gene: TRBD2
CDR3 protein: CASSTSSGGAYEQYF
CDR3 DNA: TGTGCCAGCAGTACCTCTAGCGGGGGGGCCTACGAGCAGTACTTC

clone size: many
V gene: TRBV12-3/TRBV12-4
J gene: TRBJ2-1
D gene: -
CDR3 protein: CASSGLLNNEQFF
CDR3 DNA: TGTGCCAGCTCGGGGCTTCTAAACAATGAGCAGTTCTTC

clone size: many
V gene: TRBV4-2
J gene: TRBJ1-2
D gene: TRBD1
CDR3 protein: CASSQPDRGDYGYTF
CDR3 DNA: TGTGCCAGCAGCCAACCGGACAGGGGGGACTATGGCTACACCTTC

clone size: -
V gene: TRBV7-9
J gene: TRBJ2-3
D gene: TRBD2
CDR3 protein: CASSILAGPDTQYF
CDR3 DNA: TGTGCCAGCAGCATACTAGCGGGGCCAGATACGCAGTATTTT

clone size: -
V gene: TRBV20-1
J gene: TRBJ1-5
D gene: -
CDR3 protein: CSASDRRGADQPQHF
CDR3 DNA: TGCAGTGCCTCGGACCGTCGAGGGGCTGATCAGCCCCAGCATTTT

clone size: -
V gene: TRBV20-1
J gene: TRBJ2-1
D gene: TRBD2
CDR3 protein: CSARDWASGSYNEQFF
CDR3 DNA: TGCAGTGCTAGAGATTGGGCTAGCGGGAGTTACAATGAGCAGTTCTTC